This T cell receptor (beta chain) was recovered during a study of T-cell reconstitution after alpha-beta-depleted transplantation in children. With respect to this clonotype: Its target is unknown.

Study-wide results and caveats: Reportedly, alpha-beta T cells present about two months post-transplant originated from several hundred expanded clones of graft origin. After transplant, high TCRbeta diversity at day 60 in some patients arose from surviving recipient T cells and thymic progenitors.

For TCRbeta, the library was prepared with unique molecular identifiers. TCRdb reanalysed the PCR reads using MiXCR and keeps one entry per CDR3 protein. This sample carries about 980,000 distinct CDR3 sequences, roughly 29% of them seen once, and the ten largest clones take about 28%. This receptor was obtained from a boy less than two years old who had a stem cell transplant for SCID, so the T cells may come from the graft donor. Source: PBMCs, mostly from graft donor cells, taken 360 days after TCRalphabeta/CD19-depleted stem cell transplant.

The DNA for the CDR3 is TGTGCCAGCAGCAACGGACAGGCCCCCTCCTACGAGCAGTACTTC. Translated, it gives CASSNGQAPSYEQYF. This sequence joins TRBV11-2 and TRBJ2-7, with 7 nucleotides matching TRBD1. The CDR3 extends over 15 amino acids. Germline-derived CDR1 and CDR2 are SGHAT and FQNNGV. V shed 5 bases and J 0 bases; nucleotides not matched to a gene: 7.